Included here is one T cell receptor (beta chain) sequence, with context. This clone was seen just once. The clone's antigen remains unknown. Base qualities are not provided; no much larger clone lies one nucleotide away. Library creation used the immunoSEQ multiplex PCR assay. TCRdb provides this immuneACCESS table in a form limited to in-frame rearrangements. Some clones are lacking; in checked studies, under half of them reflect an unresolved V gene, and why the rest are absent is not known. The sample table records 60,000 or so clones; less than 95% of these occur just once. The biggest ten clones account for about 2% of the sample. Cut back by 3 bases and 10 bases, the V and J ends lie 20 bases apart. The CDR3 runs 15 amino acids, cysteine and phenylalanine included. Here the CDR3 DNA is all that survives: 45 bases in frame from base 1. As encoded in the germline V gene, CDR1 is SGDLS while CDR2 is YYNGEE.

The source of the sample is a study of T cell changes during pregnancy in multiple sclerosis (dated by TCRdb to about 2019). The study in broad terms: In women with multiple sclerosis, the researchers looked at how the T cell repertoire shifted as pregnancy progressed.

The rearranged chain carries TRBV9 and TRBJ2-1; the D gene is perhaps TRBD2, from 6 matching bases. The receptor was derived from a female donor in good health, enrolled as a control in a pregnancy study. This material consisted of peripheral blood, taken in the second trimester of pregnancy. The encoded CDR3 is CASSAGGSALTEQFF. The sequenced DNA: TGTGCCAGCAGCGCCGGGGGTTCCGCGTTAACGGAGCAGTTCTTC.